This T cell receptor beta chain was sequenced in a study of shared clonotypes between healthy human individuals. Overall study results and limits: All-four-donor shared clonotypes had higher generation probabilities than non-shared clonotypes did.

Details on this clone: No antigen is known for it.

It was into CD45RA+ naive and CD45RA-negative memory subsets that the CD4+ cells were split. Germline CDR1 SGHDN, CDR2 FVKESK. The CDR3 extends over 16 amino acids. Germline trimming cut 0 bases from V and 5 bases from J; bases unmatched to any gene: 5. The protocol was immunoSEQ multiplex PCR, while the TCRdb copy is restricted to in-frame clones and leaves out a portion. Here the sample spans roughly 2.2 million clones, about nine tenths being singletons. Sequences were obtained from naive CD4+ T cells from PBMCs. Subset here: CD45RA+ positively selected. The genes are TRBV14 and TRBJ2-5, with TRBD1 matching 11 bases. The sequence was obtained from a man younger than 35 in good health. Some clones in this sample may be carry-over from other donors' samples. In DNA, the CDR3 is TGTGCCAGCAGCCAAGATTGGACAGGGGGCGCGGAGACCCAGTACTTC. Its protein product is CASSQDWTGGAETQYF.